Shown below are 16 T cell receptor beta chains from a single sample sequenced in a study of spatial heterogeneity in lung cancer. TCRdb re-called the 5' RACE reads with MiXCR, one entry per CDR3 protein. The data hold approximately 39,000 distinct CDR3 sequences, with 6.5% to 9.5% observed a single time. Time point described: blood at routine non-recurrence follow-up after resection. The source material was PBMCs, sampled at follow-up. The receptors originated from a male donor with early-stage non-small cell lung cancer.

This chain links TRBV6-6 with TRBJ2-5; the match to TRBD2 covers 10 bases. There are 16 residues in the CDR3. J gave up 2 bases and V 2 bases, and 5 bases lay outside the gene matches. Germline loops: CDR1 MNHNY, CDR2 SVGAGI (reference sequence). DNA of the CDR3: TGTGCCAGCAGTTACGATCTAGCGGGGGAGCAAGAGACCCAGTACTTC. The encoded protein is CASSYDLAGEQETQYF.

This clonotype was counted ten times or more. V gene TRBV20-1 combines with J gene TRBJ2-7; 8 nucleotides agree with TRBD1. CDR1 and CDR2 (germline): DFQATT, SNEGSKA (reference sequence). V lost 3 bases, J lost 5 bases, and 12 bases stayed unmatched. The CDR3 covers 15 residues. The DNA for the CDR3 is TGCAGTGCTAGCCCCCCCGTCGGACAGGGCCACGAGCAGTACTTC. It translates to CSASPPVGQGHEQYF.

This clonotype was detected many times. The rearrangement links TRBV10-3 to TRBJ1-5; unclear D gene. This CDR3 is built from 13 residues. Per germline, CDR1 ENHRY and CDR2 SYGVKD. Trimming stripped 2 bases from V and 4 bases from J, with 6 bases between. For the CDR3, the DNA is TGTGCCATCAGTGAGGTCCAAAATCAGCCCCAGCATTTT. It encodes CAISEVQNQPQHF.

In its sample, this clonotype was seen many times. The CDR3 nucleotides read TGTGCCAGCAGTTCCACCCAGGGGGCCAGACTTTACCAAGAGACCCAGTACTTC. It specifies CASSSTQGARLYQETQYF. This chain uses TRBV6-5 with TRBJ2-5, with 8 nucleotides matching TRBD1. There are 18 residues in the CDR3. J was trimmed by 0 bases and V by 4 bases; bases with no gene match: 13. CDR1 is MNHEY, CDR2 SVGAGI, per germline.

This clonotype has a count of ten or more. As DNA, the CDR3 is TGTGCCATCAGTGCAGGGGATCAACAGCCCCAGCATTTT. Amino acids: CAISAGDQQPQHF. The rearrangement uses TRBV10-3 and TRBJ1-5, with D maybe TRBD1 (6 bases). CDR1 ENHRY and CDR2 SYGVKD come from the germline V gene. V was clipped by 4 bases and J by 7 bases, with 11 bases between them. The CDR3 consists of 13 residues.

CDR3: CASTPRSTDTQYF. In nucleotides, the CDR3 is TGTGCCAGCACCCCTCGGAGCACAGATACGCAGTATTTT. V and J are TRBV9 and TRBJ2-3; D ambiguous. The CDR3 extends over 13 amino acids. From germline, CDR1 is SGDLS and CDR2 YYNGEE. Trimming shortened V by 6 bases and J by 0 bases, and 8 bases separated the two germline ends.

This clonotype appeared many times. The chain joins TRBV2 to TRBJ2-7; 11 bases agree with TRBD1. CDR1 and CDR2 (germline): SNHLY, FYNNEI. The CDR3 sequence is 12 residues long. Trimming removed 8 bases from V and 7 bases from J; junction bases left unmatched: 4. The CDR3: CASQDRGLEQYF. CDR3 bases: TGTGCCAGCCAGGACAGGGGGCTGGAGCAGTACTTC.

In this sample, this clonotype turned up many times. The chain joins TRBV20-1 to TRBJ2-1; 7 nucleotides align to TRBD1. V shed 0 bases, J shed 4 bases, and the junction held 9 bases outside the gene matches. The CDR3 extends over 16 amino acids. Germline V lookup: CDR1 DFQATT, CDR2 SNEGSKA (reference sequence). CDR3 protein: CSARDQDRDIYNEQFF. The DNA for the CDR3 is TGCAGTGCTAGAGATCAAGACAGGGACATATACAATGAGCAGTTCTTC.

This clonotype was found many times. The V and J genes are TRBV28 and TRBJ2-5; no clear D gene. This CDR3 contains 14 residues. Per germline, CDR1 MDHEN and CDR2 SYDVKM. Trimming took off 0 bases at V and 5 bases at J, with 10 bases between the two ends. The CDR3 sequence is CASSLWSGSETQYF. In DNA, the CDR3 is TGTGCCAGCAGTTTATGGTCAGGAAGTGAGACCCAGTACTTC.

This clonotype was observed many times. The chain uses TRBV12-3 or TRBV12-4 and TRBJ1-5, with 7 bases lining up with TRBD1. V gave up 1 base and J gave up 6 bases; unmatched junction bases: 6. The CDR3 has 15 residues. CDR3 in amino acids: CASSLVGQGVQPQHF. CDR3 DNA sequence: TGTGCCAGCAGTTTAGTGGGTCAGGGGGTTCAGCCCCAGCATTTT.

The sample holds many counts of this clonotype. The rearrangement links TRBV9 to TRBJ1-3; no clear D. The germline V gene encodes CDR1 SGDLS and CDR2 YYNGEE. V gave up 0 bases and J gave up 2 bases, with 9 bases separating them. CDR3 length: 15 residues. For the CDR3, the DNA is TGTGCCAGCAGCGTAGGGGGAGGAACTGGAAACACCATATATTTT. This encodes CASSVGGGTGNTIYF.

This clonotype was observed at least ten times. The chain combines TRBV18 with TRBJ2-5; D unclear. The length of the CDR3 is 12 residues. Trimming took 3 bases from V and 0 from J, leaving 2 bases between them. Germline V gene data show CDR1 as KGHSH and CDR2 as LQKENI. The CDR3 sequence is CASSPYQETQYF. CDR3 coding DNA: TGTGCCAGCTCACCGTACCAAGAGACCCAGTACTTC.

This clonotype was seen ten or more times. V and J are TRBV12-3 or TRBV12-4 and TRBJ1-4; 7 bases are a match to TRBD1. The CDR3 is 15 amino acids. J gave up 7 bases and V 4 bases, and 9 bases lay outside the gene matches. This chain's CDR3 is CASSSRGGVPEKLFF. CDR3 DNA: TGTGCCAGCAGTTCCAGGGGGGGAGTACCTGAAAAACTGTTTTTT.

This clonotype was counted many times. This rearrangement joins TRBV18 to TRBJ1-1, with no clear D. The germline V gene encodes CDR1 KGHSH and CDR2 LQKENI. This CDR3 contains 13 residues. The V end lost 2 bases, the J end lost 1 base, and 5 bases lay between the germline ends. CDR3 bases: TGTGCCAGCTCACCAGGGGAGAACACTGAAGCTTTCTTT. Translated: CASSPGENTEAFF.

This clonotype occurred many times. The V call is TRBV6-2 or TRBV6-3, the J call TRBJ2-1; D not certain. The CDR3 consists of 13 residues. Germline-derived CDR1 and CDR2 are MNHEY and SVGEGT. The ends were cut back, 5 bases at V and 4 bases at J, with 9 bases in the middle. In DNA form, the CDR3 reads TGTGCCAGCAGTCCTAGGTTATACAATGAGCAGTTCTTC. It specifies CASSPRLYNEQFF.

The rearrangement uses TRBV20-1 and TRBJ2-1, with TRBD2 as a possible D gene (6 bases). The CDR3 sequence is 14 residues long. Germline V CDR1 and CDR2: DFQATT, SNEGSKA (reference sequence). V was clipped by 4 bases and J by 8 bases, with 18 bases between them. CDR3 protein: CSAIRTTGVHEQFF. The CDR3 coding sequence is TGCAGTGCTATAAGGACTACGGGGGTCCATGAGCAGTTCTTC.